Shown below are 7 T cell receptor beta chains from a single sample sequenced in a study of shared clonotypes between healthy human individuals. Measured with immunoSEQ multiplex PCR; TCRdb has only the in-frame clones, and not every one. The repertoire consists of around 500,000 clones, with around 78% occurring once and the leading ten covering 13%. Sequencing input: PBMCs. The source of these receptors is a middle-aged woman in good health. Some clones in this sample may be carry-over from other donors' samples.

The V call is TRBV27, the J call TRBJ1-2; 7 bases are a match to TRBD1. J was trimmed by 4 bases and V by 6 bases; bases with no gene match: 8. CDR1 is MNHEY, CDR2 SMNVEV, per germline (reference sequence). This CDR3 has 14 amino acids. The CDR3 sequence is CASSRGDSLYGYTF. CDR3 coding DNA: TGTGCCAGCAGCAGGGGGGACAGCCTCTATGGCTACACCTTC.

The chain links TRBV5-4 to TRBJ1-4; the D is unclear. In germline, CDR1 is SGHNT, CDR2 YYREEE (reference sequence). The CDR3 is made up of 13 amino acids. V was clipped by 3 bases and J by 2 bases, with 5 bases between them. CDR3 nucleotide sequence: TGTGCCAGCAGCTCCACTACTAATGAAAAACTGTTTTTT. Its protein product is CASSSTTNEKLFF.

A note on this clone: One end of the junction varies from germline; a read error may be responsible. The V and J genes are TRBV10-3 and TRBJ1-5; no definite D call. This CDR3 has 13 amino acids. Germline CDR1 ENHRY, CDR2 SYGVKD. CDR3 in amino acids: CASSPAGEQPQHF. CDR3 in DNA: TGTGCCAGCAGTCCAGCCGGGGAACAGCCCCAGCATTTT.

The rearrangement uses TRBV18 and TRBJ2-2, with D uncertain. Germline CDR1 KGHSH, CDR2 LQKENI. The CDR3 is 15 amino acids. V shed 6 bases and J shed 0 bases, with 11 bases lying between them. The CDR3 spells CASSEIPSNTGELFF. The CDR3, as DNA: TGTGCCAGCTCGGAGATACCGTCGAACACCGGGGAGCTGTTTTTT. The full variable domain, its missing parts supplied by reference TRBV18 and TRBJ2-2, is NAGVMQNPRHLVRRRGQEARLRCSPMKGHSHVYWYRQLPEEGLKFMVYLQKENIIDESGMPKERFSAEFPKEGPSILRIQQVVRGDSAAYFCASSEIPSNTGELFFGEGSRLTVL.

The V call is TRBV28, the J call TRBJ1-1; TRBD1 aligns across 9 bases. There are 15 residues in the CDR3. Germline lookup yields CDR1 MDHEN and CDR2 SYDVKM. V shed 2 bases, J shed 10 bases, and the junction held 11 bases outside the gene matches. CDR3 amino acids: CASSLRPGQGPGAFF. As DNA, the CDR3 is TGTGCCAGCAGTTTACGGCCGGGACAGGGACCAGGAGCTTTCTTT.

In this sample, this clone turned up a few times. The gene calls are TRBV28 and TRBJ1-2, with TRBD1 matching 11 bases. This CDR3 is built from 15 residues. Germline-derived CDR1 and CDR2 are MDHEN and SYDVKM. Trimming at V came to 6 bases and at J to 8 bases, leaving 11 bases not matched to a gene. The CDR3 here is CASSPLGQGEWGYTF. The CDR3 coding sequence is TGTGCCAGCAGCCCCTTGGGACAGGGGGAGTGGGGCTACACCTTC.

This clone came up a few times. The rearrangement uses TRBV4-3 and TRBJ2-3, with 9 bases aligning to TRBD1. Germline loops: CDR1 LGHNA, CDR2 YSLEER. Trimming removed 2 bases from V and 2 bases from J; junction bases left unmatched: 5. The CDR3 contains 16 residues. The CDR3 loop reads CASSQSRDRVTDTQYF. CDR3 in DNA: TGCGCCAGCAGCCAATCTCGGGACAGGGTCACAGATACGCAGTATTTT.